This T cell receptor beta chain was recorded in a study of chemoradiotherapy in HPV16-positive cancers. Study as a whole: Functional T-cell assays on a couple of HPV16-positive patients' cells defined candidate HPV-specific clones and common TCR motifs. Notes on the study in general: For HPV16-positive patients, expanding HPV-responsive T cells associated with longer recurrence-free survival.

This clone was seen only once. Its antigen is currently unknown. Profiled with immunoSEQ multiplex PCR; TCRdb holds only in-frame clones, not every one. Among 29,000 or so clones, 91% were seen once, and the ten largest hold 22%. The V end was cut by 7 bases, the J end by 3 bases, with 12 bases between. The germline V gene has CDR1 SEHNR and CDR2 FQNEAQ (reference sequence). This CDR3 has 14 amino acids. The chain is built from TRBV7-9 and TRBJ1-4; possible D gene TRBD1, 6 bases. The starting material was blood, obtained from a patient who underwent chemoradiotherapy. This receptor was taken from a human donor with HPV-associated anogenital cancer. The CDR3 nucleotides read TGTGCCAGCACCCCCCGGACAGCTAATGAAAAACTGTTTTTT. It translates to CASTPRTANEKLFF. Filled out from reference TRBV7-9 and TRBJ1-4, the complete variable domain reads DTGVSQNPRHKITKRGQNVTFRCDPISEHNRLYWYRQTLGQGPEFLTYFQNEAQLEKSRLLSDRFSAERPKGSFSTLEIQRTEQGDSAMYLCASTPRTANEKLFFGSGTQLSVL.